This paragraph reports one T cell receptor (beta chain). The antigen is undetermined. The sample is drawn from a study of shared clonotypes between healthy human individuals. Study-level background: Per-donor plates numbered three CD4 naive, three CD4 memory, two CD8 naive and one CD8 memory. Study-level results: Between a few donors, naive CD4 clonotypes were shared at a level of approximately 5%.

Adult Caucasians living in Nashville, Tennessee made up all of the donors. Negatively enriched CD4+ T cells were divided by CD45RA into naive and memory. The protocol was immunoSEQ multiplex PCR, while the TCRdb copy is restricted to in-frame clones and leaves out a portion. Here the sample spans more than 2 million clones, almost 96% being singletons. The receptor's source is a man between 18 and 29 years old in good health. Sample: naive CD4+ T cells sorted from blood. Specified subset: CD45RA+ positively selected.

CDR3 sequence reads: CASSRGHLATEAFF. The CDR3 region has the DNA TGTGCCAGCAGCCGGGGACATCTGGCAACTGAAGCTTTCTTT. The J gene is TRBJ1-1, the V gene TRBV6-5; perhaps TRBD1 as D (6 bases). CDR3 length: 14 amino acids. V lost 6 bases and J 5 bases, leaving 16 bases between the germline ends. Germline V CDR1 and CDR2: MNHEY, SVGAGI.